The 30 T cell receptor beta chains given below trace back to one sample, sequenced in a study of T cell responses to AZD1222 COVID-19 vaccine. Assay used: immunoSEQ multiplex PCR; TCRdb lists only in-frame clones, some missing. This sample yields around 160,000 clones, of which about 91% are seen a single time; 1.3% belongs to the top ten. The sample consisted of peripheral blood, taken 28 days after the second AZD1222 dose. The source of these receptors is an adult who received the AZD1222 COVID-19 vaccine.

The genes are TRBV7-6 and TRBJ2-5, with 15 bases identical to TRBD2. Trimming cost V 5 bases and J 5 bases; bases outside gene matches: 6. The CDR3 runs to 16 residues. Germline V CDR1 and CDR2: SGHVS, FNYEAQ. The CDR3 here is CASSRTSGRAQETQYF. The CDR3 DNA reads TGTGCCAGCAGCCGGACTAGCGGGAGGGCCCAGGAGACCCAGTACTTC.

This chain uses TRBV6-2 or TRBV6-3 with TRBJ1-3; D is uncertain. This CDR3 is built from 15 residues. V dropped 0 bases and J dropped 1 base, with 7 bases sitting between them. Looked up from germline, CDR1 is MNHEY and CDR2 is SVGEGT. CDR3 DNA: TGTGCCAGCAGTTACTCTGCAAAGTCTGGAAACACCATATATTTT. This sequence encodes CASSYSAKSGNTIYF.

The genes are TRBV27 and TRBJ1-1; D is perhaps TRBD1 (5 bases). V dropped 0 bases and J dropped 2 bases, with 7 bases sitting between them. The CDR3 consists of 14 residues. CDR1 and CDR2 from the germline V gene are MNHEY and SMNVEV (reference sequence). The CDR3 region has the DNA TGTGCCAGCAGTTTATCTCAGGGCAACACTGAAGCTTTCTTT. Translating it yields CASSLSQGNTEAFF.

The chain is built from TRBV7-9 and TRBJ2-5; D is unresolved. Trimming shortened V by 2 bases and J by 3 bases, and 4 bases separated the two germline ends. Per germline, CDR1 SEHNR and CDR2 FQNEAQ (reference sequence). The CDR3 runs to 12 residues. The CDR3 region is CASSLSEETQYF. As DNA, the CDR3 is TGTGCCAGCAGCTTAAGCGAAGAGACCCAGTACTTC. The full variable domain, in which reference TRBV7-9 and TRBJ2-5 provide the parts outside the CDR3, is DTGVSQNPRHKITKRGQNVTFRCDPISEHNRLYWYRQTLGQGPEFLTYFQNEAQLEKSRLLSDRFSAERPKGSFSTLEIQRTEQGDSAMYLCASSLSEETQYFGPGTRLLVL.

The rearrangement uses TRBV7-9 and TRBJ2-2, with D uncertain. The V gene's germline CDR1 is SEHNR and CDR2 FQNEAQ (reference sequence). Trimming shortened V by 3 bases and J by 6 bases, and 8 bases separated the two germline ends. The length of the CDR3 is 13 residues. The CDR3 sequence is CASSFEPAGELFF. DNA of the CDR3: TGTGCCAGCAGCTTCGAGCCTGCCGGGGAGCTGTTTTTT.

The V and J genes are TRBV2 and TRBJ1-1; TRBD1 might be the D (5 bases). Germline V gene lookup returns CDR1 SNHLY and CDR2 FYNNEI. The CDR3 extends over 15 amino acids. The V end was cut by 2 bases, the J end by 2 bases, with 12 bases between. Here the CDR3 DNA reads TGTGCCAGCAGTGAACCGTCGGGGGGAAACACTGAAGCTTTCTTT. Its translation is CASSEPSGGNTEAFF.

The chain is built from TRBV6-1 and TRBJ1-2; tentatively, D is TRBD1 (6 bases). The CDR3 runs 13 residues. CDR1 is MNHNS, CDR2 SASEGT, per germline. V gave up 3 bases and J gave up 6 bases, with 11 bases separating them. CDR3 residues: CASSDTGRNGYTF. In DNA form, the CDR3 reads TGTGCCAGCAGTGATACAGGGAGAAATGGCTACACCTTC.

The genes are TRBV18 and TRBJ1-1; 7 positions agree with TRBD1. V shed 3 bases, J shed 0 bases, and the junction held 7 bases outside the gene matches. Germline loops: CDR1 KGHSH, CDR2 LQKENI. The CDR3 is made up of 16 amino acids. The CDR3 coding sequence is TGTGCCAGCTCACCGGGACAGTCTCGCATGAACACTGAAGCTTTCTTT. Residues: CASSPGQSRMNTEAFF.

This chain connects TRBV27 to TRBJ1-2; D is possibly TRBD1 (5 bases). Trimming left V 6 bases short and J 3 bases short, with 14 bases between. This CDR3 region has 14 residues. Germline V gives CDR1 MNHEY, CDR2 SMNVEV (reference sequence). The CDR3 DNA follows: TGTGCCAGCAGCCCTCCCGGGGCTTACTATGGCTACACCTTC. This codes for CASSPPGAYYGYTF.

This chain joins TRBV24-1 and TRBJ2-5; maybe TRBD2 (5 bases). Germline CDR1 reads KGHDR; CDR2 reads SFDVKD. Trimming left V 4 bases short and J 5 bases short, with 13 bases between. This CDR3 has 14 amino acids. This CDR3 reads CATSDMDRGETQYF. In nucleotides, the CDR3 is TGTGCCACCAGTGACATGGACCGAGGGGAGACCCAGTACTTC.

This chain uses TRBV28 with TRBJ2-7; D call uncertain. CDR1 is MDHEN, CDR2 SYDVKM, per germline. The V end lost 6 bases, the J end lost 7 bases, and 19 bases lay between the germline ends. This CDR3 has 14 residues. The CDR3: CASSPHTYPNEQYF. Written as DNA, the CDR3 is TGTGCCAGCAGCCCCCACACCTATCCTAATGAGCAGTACTTC.

This chain connects TRBV19 to TRBJ1-1, with TRBD1 identical over 7 bases. V lost 4 bases and J lost 3; bases outside the gene matches: 8. Germline V gene sequence: CDR1 LNHDA, CDR2 SQIVND (reference sequence). CDR3 size: 15 residues. CDR3 region: CASSTNRGAYTEAFF. CDR3 nucleotides: TGTGCCAGTAGTACTAACAGGGGAGCGTACACTGAAGCTTTCTTT.

The chain links TRBV29-1 to TRBJ1-5; 9 bases are a match to TRBD1. V lost 6 bases and J lost 0; bases outside the gene matches: 0. CDR3 length equals 13 residues. Germline lookup yields CDR1 SQVTM and CDR2 ANQGSEA. CDR3 sequence reads: CSVGQGSNQPQHF. CDR3 in DNA: TGCAGCGTGGGACAGGGTAGCAATCAGCCCCAGCATTTT.

The chain carries TRBV5-5 and TRBJ1-6; no definite D call. Trimming shortened V by 4 bases and J by 11 bases, and 16 bases separated the two germline ends. CDR1 is SGHKS and CDR2 is YYEKEE in the germline V gene (reference sequence). This CDR3 has 14 amino acids. The CDR3 region is CASSPRAALAPLHF. Here the CDR3 DNA reads TGTGCCAGCAGCCCTCGGGCGGCCCTGGCACCCCTCCACTTT.

This clone turned up a few times. V gene TRBV15 combines with J gene TRBJ2-7; 9 bases are a match to TRBD1. Trimming cost V 5 bases and J 0 bases; bases outside gene matches: 8. The CDR3 length is 16 residues. Germline CDR1 is LNHNV and CDR2 is YYDKDF (reference sequence). DNA of the CDR3: TGTGCCACCAGCGGACGGACAGGGGCCAGCTCCTACGAGCAGTACTTC. Protein: CATSGRTGASSYEQYF. The full variable domain, with the rest looked up from reference TRBV15 and TRBJ2-7, is DAMVIQNPRYQVTQFGKPVTLSCSQTLNHNVMYWYQQKSSQAPKLLFHYYDKDFNNEADTPDNFQSRRPNTSFCFLDIRSPGLGDTAMYLCATSGRTGASSYEQYFGPGTRLTVT.

The chain combines TRBV29-1 with TRBJ2-5; 11 bases line up with TRBD2. V dropped 3 bases and J dropped 5; count of bases not matched to a gene: 14. CDR1 SQVTM and CDR2 ANQGSEA come from the germline V gene. This CDR3 is built from 17 residues. The CDR3 coding sequence is TGCAGCGTTGAGGGGTTAGCGGGAGGGCTTCAGGGGGAGACCCAGTACTTC. Protein product: CSVEGLAGGLQGETQYF.

The CDR3 sequence is CASSMGISGANVLTF. For the CDR3, the DNA is TGTGCCAGCAGCATGGGGATCTCTGGGGCCAACGTCCTGACTTTC. V gene TRBV7-2 combines with J gene TRBJ2-6, with D uncertain. Per germline, CDR1 SGHTA and CDR2 FQGNSA. This CDR3 comprises 15 residues. With 5 bases removed from V and 0 bases from J, the gap between germline ends came to 8 bases.

This clone occurred a few times. The chain combines TRBV4-1 with TRBJ1-5; no firm D call. V was pared by 5 bases and J by 5 bases, with 16 bases between. CDR1 MGHRA and CDR2 YSYEKL come from the germline V gene. CDR3 length: 15 residues. The CDR3 loop is CASSSVDKGYQPQHF. The DNA of the CDR3 is TGCGCCAGCAGCTCCGTGGATAAGGGTTATCAGCCCCAGCATTTT.

The V and J genes are TRBV6-2 or TRBV6-3 and TRBJ1-1; D is undetermined. V dropped 4 bases and J dropped 9 bases, with 9 bases sitting between them. The CDR3 is made up of 11 amino acids. Germline CDR1 reads MNHEY; CDR2 reads SVGEGT. CDR3 loop: CASSSLGKAFF. CDR3 nucleotide sequence: TGTGCCAGCAGTTCCCTTGGAAAAGCTTTCTTT.

The chain has TRBV7-9 and TRBJ1-3; D not certain. Germline V gives CDR1 SEHNR, CDR2 FQNEAQ (reference sequence). V dropped 4 bases and J dropped 0 bases, with 7 bases sitting between them. The CDR3 is 14 amino acids. The CDR3 coding sequence is TGTGCCAGCAGCTCGGGGAGCTCTGGAAACACCATATATTTT. It translates to CASSSGSSGNTIYF.

The rearrangement joins TRBV7-3 to TRBJ2-7; D may be TRBD2 (6 bases). The CDR3 is 15 amino acids. Trimming shortened V by 0 bases and J by 3 bases, and 12 bases separated the two germline ends. Germline lookup yields CDR1 SGHTA and CDR2 FQGTGA. The CDR3 spells CASSLTARDGYEQYF. The CDR3 DNA is TGTGCCAGCAGCTTAACGGCGCGGGACGGCTACGAGCAGTACTTC.

The CDR3 region has the DNA TGTGCCAGCAGTCCCCTAGCGGGATCGTCCGGGGAGCTGTTTTTT. As protein: CASSPLAGSSGELFF. The chain links TRBV6-5 to TRBJ2-2; 9 positions agree with TRBD2. The V gene's germline CDR1 is MNHEY and CDR2 SVGAGI. This CDR3 has 15 amino acids. V was pared by 5 bases and J by 6 bases, with 7 bases of the junction left unmatched.

In regard to this clone: Germline is not matched at one junction end, which may reflect a read error. The rearrangement joins TRBV6-2 or TRBV6-3 to TRBJ1-1, with D possibly TRBD1 on 5 matching bases. The CDR3 loop spans 12 amino acids. CDR1 and CDR2 (germline): MNHEY, SVGEGT. As DNA, the CDR3 is TGTGCCACCAGTCAATCAGGGTTTGAAGCTTTCTTT. Translated, it gives CATSQSGFEAFF.

V gene TRBV18 combines with J gene TRBJ1-2; a possible D gene is TRBD1 (5 bases). The V end lost 1 base, the J end lost 4 bases, and 13 bases lay between the germline ends. The CDR3 totals 15 residues. Germline V gene data show CDR1 as KGHSH and CDR2 as LQKENI. The CDR3 DNA sequence: TGTGCCAGCTCACCACAGGATGGGGCAGCCTATGGCTACACCTTC. As protein: CASSPQDGAAYGYTF.

The rearrangement links TRBV27 to TRBJ1-5; no reliable D call. There are 13 residues in the CDR3. Germline lookup yields CDR1 MNHEY and CDR2 SMNVEV (reference sequence). V lost 5 bases and J 4 bases, leaving 9 bases between the germline ends. CDR3 DNA sequence: TGTGCCAGCAGTCCGCGTATGAATCAGCCCCAGCATTTT. Encoded protein: CASSPRMNQPQHF.

The chain carries TRBV27 and TRBJ2-7, with TRBD2 matching 10 bases. The germline V gene encodes CDR1 MNHEY and CDR2 SMNVEV (reference sequence). The V and J ends lost 9 bases and 2 bases, in that order; junction bases with no gene match: 19. The CDR3 runs 18 residues. In nucleotides, the CDR3 is TGTGCCAGTCCATGGGCCCCTAGCGGGAGACGGGACACCTACGAGCAGTACTTC. Translating it yields CASPWAPSGRRDTYEQYF.

The sample holds one count of this clone. The chain links TRBV5-6 to TRBJ1-1; D gene unclear. V was pared by 4 bases and J by 3 bases, with 7 bases between. Looked up from germline, CDR1 is SGHDT and CDR2 is YYEEEE. There are 12 residues in the CDR3. The CDR3 sequence: CASSPSDTEAFF. For the CDR3, the DNA is TGTGCCAGCAGCCCGTCTGACACTGAAGCTTTCTTT.

The chain joins TRBV12-3 or TRBV12-4 to TRBJ2-7; 7 positions match TRBD1. With V trimmed by 5 bases and J by 5 bases, 6 bases remained unmatched. This CDR3 has 13 residues. For the CDR3, the DNA is TGTGCCAGCAGTCGGGACAGTGCCCACGAGCAGTACTTC. It yields the protein CASSRDSAHEQYF.

The chain uses TRBV28 and TRBJ1-5; tentatively, D is TRBD1 (6 bases). V was trimmed by 3 bases and J by 4 bases, leaving 7 bases between them. Germline V lookup: CDR1 MDHEN, CDR2 SYDVKM. This CDR3 spans 13 amino acids. CDR3 amino acids: CASSFQGNQPQHF. In DNA form, the CDR3 reads TGTGCCAGCAGTTTTCAGGGGAATCAGCCCCAGCATTTT.

The CDR3 DNA sequence: TGTGCCAGCAGTTCGCGGGCGACAGGTTGGAATTCACCCCTCCACTTT. It yields the protein CASSSRATGWNSPLHF. V and J are TRBV6-4 and TRBJ1-6; possibly TRBD1 for D (6 bases). CDR3 length: 16 amino acids. Germline V gene data show CDR1 as MRHNA and CDR2 as SNTAGT. Trimming pared 5 bases from V and 7 bases from J, leaving 18 bases between.